This T cell receptor beta chain is from a study of blood T cell repertoires in COVID-19. Clones were sequenced by immunoSEQ multiplex PCR, and TCRdb holds only the in-frame ones, with some missing. Found here are about 400,000 clones, approximately 88% of them singletons; the top ten hold roughly 1.9%. This receptor was taken from a middle-aged woman with acute COVID-19. Source material: PBMCs or T cells enriched from blood (not recorded which).

CDR3 DNA: TGCAGTGCTAGTCTTGGGGAGGGGAATGAAAAACTGTTTTTT. Its translation is CSASLGEGNEKLFF. This sequence joins TRBV20-1 and TRBJ1-4, with D maybe TRBD1 (5 bases). CDR3 length equals 14 residues. The V and J ends lost 3 bases and 5 bases respectively, with 13 bases between them. Per the germline V gene, CDR1 is DFQATT and CDR2 is SNEGSKA (reference sequence).